This entry lists 14 T cell receptor beta chains sequenced from one sample in a study of T-cell reconstitution after alpha-beta-depleted transplantation in children. The TCRbeta library was prepared with unique molecular identifiers. TCRdb re-called the PCR reads with MiXCR, one entry per CDR3 protein. The sample includes just over 350,000 distinct CDR3 sequences, 13% seen only once; the top ten take about 3.9%. This specimen consisted of PBMCs, obtained from the stem cell graft. The receptors were gathered from a human donor who donated a stem cell graft to a child with Fanconi anemia.

This clonotype has a handful of counts. This rearrangement joins TRBV11-2 to TRBJ2-2, with TRBD2 identical over 16 bases. There are 16 residues in the CDR3. Germline CDR1 SGHAT, CDR2 FQNNGV. J gave up 10 bases and V 4 bases, and 6 bases lay outside the gene matches. The CDR3: CASSSFGTSGGAELFF. In DNA, the CDR3 is TGTGCCAGCAGCTCTTTCGGGACTAGCGGGGGGGCGGAGCTGTTTTTT.

This clonotype has a count of ten or more. J is TRBJ2-1 and V is TRBV5-6; D remains unclear. CDR1 is SGHDT and CDR2 is YYEEEE in the germline V gene. The CDR3 length is 16 residues. Trimming removed 3 bases from V and 0 bases from J, with 13 bases in between. DNA for the CDR3: TGTGCCAGCAGCTCGGAGACACTCATCTCCTACAATGAGCAGTTCTTC. It codes for CASSSETLISYNEQFF.

The chain links TRBV12-3 or TRBV12-4 to TRBJ1-2; D gene uncertain. Trimming cost V 5 bases and J 0 bases, with 16 bases left between them. The CDR3 contains 16 residues. CDR3 nucleotide sequence: TGTGCCAGCAGTAATCTGGAGGAACTAGCTAACTATGGCTACACCTTC. It codes for CASSNLEELANYGYTF.

At least ten counts were recorded for this clonotype. V and J are TRBV20-1 and TRBJ2-5; no clear D. Germline loops: CDR1 DFQATT, CDR2 SNEGSKA (reference sequence). Between the trimmed V and J ends, which lost 1 base and 1 base, there was a span of 10 bases. This CDR3 is built from 14 residues. The CDR3 is CSARAALPQETQYF. The DNA for the CDR3 is TGCAGTGCTAGAGCGGCTCTCCCCCAAGAGACCCAGTACTTC.

This clonotype was recorded a few times. V gene TRBV29-1 combines with J gene TRBJ2-5; 7 bases map to TRBD1. This CDR3 is built from 13 residues. V shed 6 bases, J shed 7 bases, and the junction held 11 bases outside the gene matches. CDR1 and CDR2 (germline): SQVTM, ANQGSEA. CDR3 region: CSVAEQGRRTQYF. CDR3 bases: TGCAGCGTGGCCGAACAGGGGCGGCGGACCCAGTACTTC.

This clonotype has only a few counts. The CDR3 region is CASRQTGSTDTQYF. In nucleotides, the CDR3 is TGTGCCAGCAGACAAACAGGGTCCACAGATACGCAGTATTTT. The chain links TRBV6-1 to TRBJ2-3, with D maybe TRBD1 (6 bases). V lost 6 bases to trimming and J lost 2 bases, with 12 bases between them. This CDR3 region has 14 residues. Germline V gene data show CDR1 as MNHNS and CDR2 as SASEGT.

This clonotype came up a few times. The CDR3 reads CASSRTGETYNEQFF. The CDR3 bases are TGCGCCAGCAGCAGGACAGGAGAAACTTACAATGAGCAGTTCTTC. The chain recombines TRBV5-1 with TRBJ2-1, with 7 bases that match TRBD1. CDR1 SGHRS and CDR2 YFSETQ come from the germline V gene. This CDR3 has 15 residues. With V trimmed by 4 bases and J by 4 bases, 8 bases remained unmatched.

The chain couples TRBV11-1 to TRBJ2-3, with a possible D match to TRBD1 (5 bases). Germline V lookup: CDR1 SGHAT, CDR2 FQDESV (reference sequence). The CDR3 contains 17 residues. The germline V and J ends were trimmed by 6 bases and 8 bases, with 27 bases remaining between them. The CDR3 loop reads CASRRSGLGRFLSTQYF. CDR3 DNA: TGTGCCAGCAGGCGGTCAGGGCTAGGAAGGTTTCTGAGTACGCAGTATTTT. Full variable domain (remainder filled in from reference TRBV11-1 and TRBJ2-3): EAEVAQSPRYKITEKSQAVAFWCDPISGHATLYWYRQILGQGPELLVQFQDESVVDDSQLPKDRFSAERLKGVDSTLKIQPAELGDSAMYLCASRRSGLGRFLSTQYFGPGTRLTVL.

This clonotype was seen at least ten times. The chain employs TRBV10-3 and TRBJ1-1, with D unresolved. V lost 10 bases, J lost 4 bases, and 10 bases lay in between. The germline V gene encodes CDR1 ENHRY and CDR2 SYGVKD. The CDR3 is made up of 11 amino acids. The CDR3 loop reads CATRAGTEAFF. CDR3 DNA sequence: TGTGCCACAAGGGCCGGCACTGAAGCTTTCTTT.

Comments on this clonotype: This sequence may be a read error, since a much larger clone differs from it by one base. The V gene is TRBV10-2, the J gene TRBJ2-5; D possibly matches TRBD1 or TRBD2 (5 bases each). CDR1 is WSHSY, CDR2 SAAADI, per germline. This CDR3 is 15 amino acids long. V lost 7 bases to trimming and J lost 2 bases, with 17 bases between them. CDR3 protein: CASTGWGRQQETQYF. The CDR3 DNA follows: TGCGCCAGCACTGGGTGGGGGAGACAACAAGAGACCCAGTACTTC.

This clonotype has just a few counts. This chain joins TRBV20-1 and TRBJ1-2, with D possibly being TRBD1 (5 bases). V lost 6 bases and J lost 3, with 14 bases in between. The CDR3 is 13 amino acids. Germline V gene sequence: CDR1 DFQATT, CDR2 SNEGSKA (reference sequence). In DNA, the CDR3 is TGCAGTGCGCTGACATTGGGGGACTATGGCTACACCTTC. Translated: CSALTLGDYGYTF.

This clonotype was counted many times. The genes are TRBV29-1 and TRBJ1-1; D not resolved. Germline V gene lookup returns CDR1 SQVTM and CDR2 ANQGSEA. This CDR3 has 12 amino acids. Trimming stripped 4 bases from V and 6 bases from J, with 12 bases between. CDR3 sequence reads: CSVAEAVPEAFF. The CDR3 bases are TGCAGCGTTGCGGAGGCTGTTCCTGAAGCTTTCTTT.

The chain joins TRBV12-3 or TRBV12-4 to TRBJ2-3; TRBD1 agrees at 7 bases. The CDR3 runs to 14 residues. V dropped 10 bases and J dropped 3; count of bases not matched to a gene: 10. In DNA, the CDR3 is TGTGCCACACGCCGGGACAGTCGTACAGATACGCAGTATTTT. Amino acid sequence: CATRRDSRTDTQYF.

The chain uses TRBV4-3 and TRBJ1-1; unclear D gene. V was clipped by 0 bases and J by 0 bases, with 8 bases between them. CDR1 LGHNA and CDR2 YSLEER come from the germline V gene. The CDR3 spans 15 residues. The CDR3 spells CASSQDREVNTEAFF. In nucleotides, the CDR3 is TGCGCCAGCAGCCAAGATCGAGAAGTGAACACTGAAGCTTTCTTT.